Presented here are 32 T cell receptor beta chains from one specimen sequenced in a study of cytomegalovirus exposure and HLA in healthy donors. Generated by immunoSEQ multiplex PCR, the TCRdb table keeps only in-frame clones and is missing some. The sample lists about 84,000 clones; approximately 91% were seen once. Sequenced input: PBMCs. These receptor sequences come from a man aged 30 to 45 in good health and CMV-seronegative.

This chain links TRBV6-1 with TRBJ2-7; D might be TRBD1 (6 bases). Per the germline V gene, CDR1 is MNHNS and CDR2 is SASEGT. This CDR3 contains 14 residues. Trimming left V 4 bases short and J 1 base short, with 11 bases between. DNA of the CDR3: TGTGCCAGCAGTGCAGGGGTCCCTTCCTACGAGCAGTACTTC. Its protein product is CASSAGVPSYEQYF.

The chain couples TRBV13 to TRBJ2-1; tentatively, D is TRBD2 (5 bases). With 3 bases removed from V and 8 bases from J, the gap between germline ends came to 5 bases. CDR1 PRHDT and CDR2 FYEKMQ come from the germline V gene (reference sequence). The CDR3 loop spans 11 amino acids. The CDR3 coding sequence is TGTGCCAGCAGCTTCGGGGATGAGCAGTTCTTC. It specifies CASSFGDEQFF.

The rearrangement uses TRBV5-4 and TRBJ1-2; D is possibly TRBD1 (6 bases). This CDR3 has 13 amino acids. V dropped 1 base and J dropped 8 bases, with 12 bases sitting between them. Germline V CDR1 and CDR2: SGHNT, YYREEE (reference sequence). The CDR3 sequence: CASSLKQGSGYTF. The CDR3 nucleotides are TGTGCCAGCAGCTTGAAACAGGGCTCCGGCTACACCTTC.

This clone was seen only once. The chain combines TRBV27 with TRBJ2-2; a weak D match, TRBD2 (5 bases). Trimming took off 6 bases at V and 5 bases at J, with 13 bases between the two ends. The germline V gene has CDR1 MNHEY and CDR2 SMNVEV (reference sequence). The CDR3 covers 14 residues. The CDR3 reads CASRDSEYTGELFF. CDR3 DNA sequence: TGTGCCAGCAGGGATAGCGAGTATACCGGGGAGCTGTTTTTT.

The rearrangement uses TRBV14 and TRBJ1-2; D is unresolved. CDR1 and CDR2 (germline): SGHDN, FVKESK. The V and J ends lost 2 bases and 2 bases respectively, with 3 bases between them. This CDR3 region has 12 residues. The CDR3, as DNA: TGTGCCAGCAGCCAAAGCAACTATGGCTACACCTTC. It encodes CASSQSNYGYTF. Together with reference TRBV14 and TRBJ1-2, the CDR3 gives the full variable domain: EAGVTQFPSHSVIEKGQTVTLRCDPISGHDNLYWYRRVMGKEIKFLLHFVKESKQDESGMPNNRFLAERTGGTYSTLKVQPAELEDSGVYFCASSQSNYGYTFGSGTRLTVV.

The V and J genes are TRBV14 and TRBJ1-1; TRBD1 matches 11 bases. CDR3 length equals 21 residues. CDR1 and CDR2 from the germline V gene are SGHDN and FVKESK. V lost 4 bases, J lost 5 bases, and 24 bases stayed unmatched. This chain's CDR3 is CASSPHFGQGAMGRNRTEAFF. The CDR3 DNA is TGTGCCAGCAGCCCTCACTTCGGACAGGGGGCGATGGGTAGGAATCGGACTGAAGCTTTCTTT.

The rearrangement links TRBV14 to TRBJ2-2; D might be TRBD2 (5 bases). V lost 3 bases and J 7 bases, leaving 9 bases between the germline ends. The length of the CDR3 is 13 residues. CDR1 is SGHDN, CDR2 FVKESK, per germline. CDR3 bases: TGTGCCAGCAGCCAGGGCGGGTACGGGGAGCTGTTTTTT. Its protein is CASSQGGYGELFF.

The V call is TRBV9, the J call TRBJ2-5, with D uncertain. In germline, CDR1 is SGDLS, CDR2 YYNGEE. The V and J ends lost 4 bases and 5 bases respectively, with 15 bases between them. The CDR3 is made up of 14 amino acids. This CDR3 reads CASSIDQLRETQYF. For the CDR3, the DNA is TGTGCCAGCAGCATCGATCAGCTCAGGGAGACCCAGTACTTC.

This chain uses TRBV6-1 with TRBJ1-5; D unresolved. Trimming left V 6 bases short and J 4 bases short, with 7 bases between. CDR3 length: 12 residues. Germline values: CDR1 MNHNS, CDR2 SASEGT. For the CDR3, the DNA is TGTGCCAGCAGGCGGGAAAATCAGCCCCAGCATTTT. The encoded protein is CASRRENQPQHF.

V and J are TRBV29-1 and TRBJ1-3; 7 nucleotides match TRBD1. With 7 bases clipped from V and 1 base from J, the junction kept 7 bases outside the gene matches. Germline CDR1 and CDR2: SQVTM and ANQGSEA. This CDR3 comprises 14 residues. In DNA form, the CDR3 reads TGCAGCGCCAACCCAGGGGGTTCTGGAAACACCATATATTTT. It is translated as CSANPGGSGNTIYF.

V gene TRBV7-6 combines with J gene TRBJ1-1, with D possibly TRBD1 on 5 matching bases. The ends were cut back, 1 base at V and 3 bases at J, with 15 bases in the middle. Per the germline V gene, CDR1 is SGHVS and CDR2 is FNYEAQ. This CDR3 contains 16 residues. The CDR3 coding sequence is TGTGCCAGCAGCTTAGGGGGCTTCGGGAGGGACACTGAAGCTTTCTTT. Translation: CASSLGGFGRDTEAFF.

The rearrangement links TRBV5-1 to TRBJ1-4; D may be TRBD1 (5 bases). This CDR3 comprises 17 residues. The V gene's germline CDR1 is SGHRS and CDR2 YFSETQ. V was trimmed by 4 bases and J by 3 bases, leaving 19 bases between them. The CDR3 reads CASSPDTGFPANEKLFF. CDR3 DNA sequence: TGCGCCAGCAGCCCTGACACAGGCTTCCCGGCTAATGAAAAACTGTTTTTT.

The chain joins TRBV9 to TRBJ1-1; tentatively, D is TRBD1 (6 bases). V lost 0 bases and J lost 4, with 7 bases in between. The CDR3 totals 13 residues. Germline V gene data show CDR1 as SGDLS and CDR2 as YYNGEE. The CDR3 reads CASSVEGGTEAFF. DNA for the CDR3: TGTGCCAGCAGCGTAGAAGGGGGCACTGAAGCTTTCTTT.

This clone was detected only once. The J gene is TRBJ2-7, the V gene TRBV15, with a possible D match to TRBD1 (6 bases). The V gene lost 1 base and the J gene lost 0 bases, with 10 bases spanning the gap. Germline CDR1 is LNHNV and CDR2 is YYDKDF (reference sequence). The CDR3 sequence is 15 residues long. This CDR3 is CATSRADRSSYEQYF. The CDR3 DNA sequence: TGTGCCACCAGCAGAGCCGACAGGAGCTCCTACGAGCAGTACTTC.

This chain uses TRBV5-1 with TRBJ2-3, with a weak D call TRBD2 (7 bases). The CDR3 is 15 residues long. Trimming cost V 0 bases and J 7 bases, with 15 bases left between them. Germline lookup yields CDR1 SGHRS and CDR2 YFSETQ. The CDR3, as DNA: TGCGCCAGCAGCTTGGACGCGGGGGCCCACAATACGCAGTATTTT. Translating gives CASSLDAGAHNTQYF.

The gene calls are TRBV5-5 and TRBJ2-7, with D maybe TRBD1 (6 bases). CDR1 SGHKS and CDR2 YYEKEE come from the germline V gene (reference sequence). With 2 bases removed from V and 0 bases from J, the gap between germline ends came to 12 bases. The CDR3 runs to 15 residues. The CDR3 spells CASSFWSGASYEQYF. CDR3 nucleotide sequence: TGTGCCAGCAGCTTCTGGTCAGGGGCCTCCTACGAGCAGTACTTC. The whole variable domain, remainder taken from reference TRBV5-5 and TRBJ2-7, is DAGVTQSPTHLIKTRGQQVTLRCSPISGHKSVSWYQQVLGQGPQFIFQYYEKEERGRGNFPDRFSARQFPNYSSELNVNALLLGDSALYLCASSFWSGASYEQYFGPGTRLTVT.

V is TRBV14 and J is TRBJ2-7; D is perhaps TRBD2 (5 bases). Trimming stripped 1 base from V and 8 bases from J, with 6 bases between. The CDR3 sequence is 11 residues long. Germline lookup yields CDR1 SGHDN and CDR2 FVKESK. The CDR3 coding sequence is TGTGCCAGCAGCCAAGCGGGGAAGCAGTACTTC. It translates to CASSQAGKQYF.

The rearrangement joins TRBV11-2 to TRBJ2-5; no clear D gene. V lost 4 bases to trimming and J lost 5 bases, with 20 bases between them. Germline V lookup: CDR1 SGHAT, CDR2 FQNNGV. CDR3 length: 16 amino acids. The CDR3 DNA reads as TGTGCCAGCAGCTCCAAGCCGGGTTATTTCGGGGAGACCCAGTACTTC. Protein sequence: CASSSKPGYFGETQYF.

The chain joins TRBV7-3 to TRBJ1-1, with D unclear. Looked up from germline, CDR1 is SGHTA and CDR2 is FQGTGA. Trimming left V 5 bases short and J 2 bases short, with 9 bases between. The CDR3 covers 13 residues. This chain's CDR3 is CASSENSNTEAFF. CDR3 nucleotide sequence: TGTGCCAGCAGCGAAAACAGCAACACTGAAGCTTTCTTT.

The chain carries TRBV28 and TRBJ2-3, with 10 bases fitting TRBD2. V shed 3 bases, J shed 1 base, and the junction held 7 bases outside the gene matches. The CDR3 runs 17 residues. The germline V gene has CDR1 MDHEN and CDR2 SYDVKM. CDR3 amino acids: CASSFISSGGGTDTQYF. The CDR3 DNA reads TGTGCCAGCAGTTTTATCTCCAGCGGGGGGGGCACAGATACGCAGTATTTT.

This clone has more than one count but fewer than ten. This chain connects TRBV9 to TRBJ2-7; D not certain. Trimming shortened V by 4 bases and J by 6 bases, and 17 bases separated the two germline ends. The CDR3 consists of 14 residues. Germline CDR1 is SGDLS and CDR2 is YYNGEE. The CDR3 DNA reads as TGTGCCAGCAGCCCCTCCCCCGGGTCTCTCGAGCAGTACTTC. Residues: CASSPSPGSLEQYF.

The count of this clone is one. The chain joins TRBV29-1 to TRBJ1-1; a weak D match, TRBD1 (5 bases). Germline assignment: CDR1 SQVTM and CDR2 ANQGSEA. Trimming stripped 6 bases from V and 5 bases from J, with 16 bases between. The CDR3 consists of 13 residues. CDR3 DNA sequence: TGCAGCGTCTGTACAACCAGACAGACTGAAGCTTTCTTT. Translating gives CSVCTTRQTEAFF. Variable domain in full (rest from reference TRBV29-1 and TRBJ1-1): SAVISQKPSRDICQRGTSLTIQCQVDSQVTMMFWYRQQPGQSLTLIATANQGSEATYESGFVIDKFPISRPNLTFSTLTVSNMSPEDSSIYLCSVCTTRQTEAFFGQGTRLTVV.

V gene TRBV11-2 combines with J gene TRBJ2-7; 10 nucleotides match TRBD1. After removal of 0 bases from V and 5 bases from J, the junction contained 7 bases not matched to a gene. The CDR3 loop spans 16 amino acids. Germline V gives CDR1 SGHAT, CDR2 FQNNGV. CDR3 sequence (DNA): TGTGCCAGCAGCTTAGATCTAGTGACAGGGGGCCACGAGCAGTACTTC. Translation gives CASSLDLVTGGHEQYF.

The CDR3 loop reads CASSSSSGNQQFF. The DNA of the CDR3 is TGTGCCAGCAGCTCCAGTTCCGGGAACCAGCAGTTCTTC. The chain has TRBV7-9 and TRBJ2-1; D perhaps matches TRBD2 (5 bases). V was trimmed by 4 bases and J by 11 bases, leaving 15 bases between them. The germline V gene encodes CDR1 SEHNR and CDR2 FQNEAQ (reference sequence). This CDR3 contains 13 residues.

This clone was seen more than once but under ten times. The chain recombines TRBV11-2 with TRBJ1-2, with no clear D. This CDR3 is built from 12 residues. The V end lost 2 bases, the J end lost 9 bases, and 10 bases lay between the germline ends. Germline V lookup: CDR1 SGHAT, CDR2 FQNNGV. In DNA, the CDR3 is TGTGCCAGCAGCTTACGAGGTGACCGCTACACCTTC. As protein: CASSLRGDRYTF.

The genes are TRBV18 and TRBJ2-5, with D unresolved. Germline V gene lookup returns CDR1 KGHSH and CDR2 LQKENI. V lost 3 bases and J 1 base, leaving 15 bases between the germline ends. The CDR3 consists of 16 residues. The CDR3 spells CASSPSVASRQETQYF. In DNA, the CDR3 is TGTGCCAGCTCACCCTCGGTGGCTAGTCGCCAAGAGACCCAGTACTTC. The full variable domain, its missing parts supplied by reference TRBV18 and TRBJ2-5, is NAGVMQNPRHLVRRRGQEARLRCSPMKGHSHVYWYRQLPEEGLKFMVYLQKENIIDESGMPKERFSAEFPKEGPSILRIQQVVRGDSAAYFCASSPSVASRQETQYFGPGTRLLVL.

This clone was seen once. The genes are TRBV30 and TRBJ2-3, with D tentatively TRBD2 (6 bases). CDR1 is GTSNPN, CDR2 SVGIG, per germline (reference sequence). The CDR3 has 15 amino acids. Trimming stripped 5 bases from V and 1 base from J, with 16 bases between. The CDR3 loop is CAWDQDYRGTDTQYF. In nucleotides, the CDR3 is TGTGCCTGGGACCAGGACTACCGGGGCACAGATACGCAGTATTTT.

The rearrangement links TRBV9 to TRBJ2-5; D ambiguous. V gave up 2 bases and J gave up 2 bases, with 7 bases separating them. This CDR3 has 13 residues. Germline V CDR1 and CDR2: SGDLS, YYNGEE. The CDR3 DNA reads TGTGCCAGCAGCGTGACACTGCAAGAGACCCAGTACTTC. Its translation: CASSVTLQETQYF.

This chain links TRBV28 with TRBJ2-5; 9 bases map to TRBD2. CDR1 is MDHEN, CDR2 SYDVKM, per germline. V shed 5 bases, J shed 1 base, and the junction held 5 bases outside the gene matches. The CDR3 is 15 amino acids. The CDR3 DNA reads as TGTGCCAGCAGTACCCCAGCGGGGGGCCAAGAGACCCAGTACTTC. Translated, it gives CASSTPAGGQETQYF.

The V gene is TRBV6-5, the J gene TRBJ1-6; D is ambiguous. V was pared by 10 bases and J by 5 bases, with 18 bases between. Germline values: CDR1 MNHEY, CDR2 SVGAGI. CDR3 length: 15 residues. The CDR3 region has the DNA TGTGCCACGCGAGCCTTAAAGGGAGATAATTCACCCCTCCACTTT. This gives the protein CATRALKGDNSPLHF.

V usage is TRBV5-1 and J usage is TRBJ2-6; perhaps TRBD2 as D (5 bases). Trimming cost V 0 bases and J 0 bases, with 7 bases left between them. The CDR3 is made up of 16 amino acids. Germline lookup yields CDR1 SGHRS and CDR2 YFSETQ. The chain's CDR3 is CASSLEGLSGANVLTF. In DNA form, the CDR3 reads TGCGCCAGCAGCTTGGAAGGACTCTCTGGGGCCAACGTCCTGACTTTC.

The sample holds a few counts of this clone. The chain is built from TRBV29-1 and TRBJ2-7; tentative D call: TRBD1 (6 bases). V shed 6 bases and J shed 0 bases, with 12 bases lying between them. Germline V gene data show CDR1 as SQVTM and CDR2 as ANQGSEA. The CDR3 covers 13 residues. CDR3 region: CSVLQGSSYEQYF. The DNA for the CDR3 is TGCAGCGTGTTACAGGGTAGCTCCTACGAGCAGTACTTC.